This entry lists 16 T cell receptor beta chains sequenced from one sample in a study of blood T cells in healthy people across ages. The authors ran a second PCR of about 6 to 11 cycles using a sample-barcoded 5' primer and a J-beta primer mix. One entry per CDR3 protein, called by TCRdb with MiXCR from the 5' RACE reads. The table has 1.5 million to 1.9 million distinct CDR3 sequences, 40% to 45% seen once. Source material: blood. These receptor sequences come from a woman aged 18-35 years in good health.

This sequence joins TRBV13 and TRBJ1-2; D remains unclear. CDR3 size: 14 residues. V lost 0 bases to trimming and J lost 1 base, with 6 bases between them. Germline loops: CDR1 PRHDT, CDR2 FYEKMQ (reference sequence). The CDR3 reads CASSLGHFNYGYTF. The CDR3 coding sequence is TGTGCCAGCAGCTTAGGGCATTTTAACTATGGCTACACCTTC.

J is TRBJ2-7 and V is TRBV10-3, with D tentatively TRBD2 (6 bases). Trimming pared 11 bases from V and 2 bases from J, leaving 22 bases between. Germline values: CDR1 ENHRY, CDR2 SYGVKD. There are 15 residues in the CDR3. In nucleotides, the CDR3 is TGTGCCGCAACACATTCGGGGGTATCCCCCTACGAGCAGTACTTC. Encoded protein: CAATHSGVSPYEQYF.

This clonotype was counted a few times. V is TRBV18 and J is TRBJ2-3, with 8 bases lining up with TRBD1. J gave up 2 bases and V 4 bases, and 11 bases lay outside the gene matches. The CDR3 extends over 17 amino acids. CDR1 and CDR2 (germline): KGHSH, LQKENI. CDR3 sequence (DNA): TGTGCCAGCTCACGCGCTCCGGGACAGGTACACACAGATACGCAGTATTTT. Protein sequence: CASSRAPGQVHTDTQYF.

The table lists this clonotype with a few counts. The chain couples TRBV7-9 to TRBJ1-1; TRBD1 matches at 8 bases. This CDR3 is 16 amino acids long. CDR1 is SEHNR, CDR2 FQNEAQ, per germline (reference sequence). V lost 2 bases, J lost 2 bases, and 7 bases stayed unmatched. The CDR3 nucleotides are TGTGCCAGCAGCTTATGGACAGGGCGAAGAAACACTGAAGCTTTCTTT. Translation: CASSLWTGRRNTEAFF. Full variable domain (remainder filled in from reference TRBV7-9 and TRBJ1-1): DTGVSQNPRHKITKRGQNVTFRCDPISEHNRLYWYRQTLGQGPEFLTYFQNEAQLEKSRLLSDRFSAERPKGSFSTLEIQRTEQGDSAMYLCASSLWTGRRNTEAFFGQGTRLTVV.

The rearrangement links TRBV4-3 to TRBJ2-5, with D maybe TRBD1 (6 bases). Trimming took off 3 bases at V and 3 bases at J, with 14 bases between the two ends. The germline V gene has CDR1 LGHNA and CDR2 YSLEER. The CDR3 loop spans 15 amino acids. CDR3 sequence reads: CASSQSWGREETQYF. The CDR3, as DNA: TGCGCCAGCAGCCAGTCTTGGGGGCGAGAAGAGACCCAGTACTTC.

The chain recombines TRBV6-5 with TRBJ2-4; no definite D call. There are 13 residues in the CDR3. Trimming shortened V by 11 bases and J by 5 bases, and 16 bases separated the two germline ends. Germline V gene lookup returns CDR1 MNHEY and CDR2 SVGAGI. The CDR3 region is CAAQSASQNIQYF. CDR3 in DNA: TGTGCCGCCCAATCGGCATCTCAAAACATTCAGTACTTC.

This chain uses TRBV7-2 with TRBJ2-4, with D possibly matching TRBD2 (6 bases). Trimming shortened V by 0 bases and J by 8 bases, and 11 bases separated the two germline ends. The CDR3 contains 14 residues. Germline loops: CDR1 SGHTA, CDR2 FQGNSA. Here the CDR3 reads CASSLAQGGYIQYF. The CDR3 DNA reads as TGTGCCAGCAGCTTAGCCCAGGGAGGTTACATTCAGTACTTC.

This clonotype was seen a handful of times. The V and J genes are TRBV28 and TRBJ2-3; 7 bases match TRBD2. Per germline, CDR1 MDHEN and CDR2 SYDVKM. The CDR3 has 16 residues. With 6 bases clipped from V and 9 bases from J, the junction kept 18 bases outside the gene matches. CDR3 nucleotides: TGTGCCAGCAGCTTCCTTGGTGGGAGGGCCGTGGGGACGCAGTATTTT. As protein: CASSFLGGRAVGTQYF.

The count of this clonotype is one. This rearrangement joins TRBV14 to TRBJ1-2, with 7 bases fitting TRBD1. J gave up 1 base and V 3 bases, and 8 bases lay outside the gene matches. This CDR3 region has 16 residues. The germline CDR1 and CDR2 sequences are SGHDN and FVKESK. This CDR3 reads CASSQRQGLGNYGYTF. The CDR3, as DNA: TGTGCCAGCAGCCAGAGACAGGGCCTGGGTAACTATGGCTACACCTTC.

This clonotype was found a few times. The chain uses TRBV20-1 and TRBJ1-1; 7 nucleotides match TRBD1. The CDR3 is 14 amino acids. Germline assignment: CDR1 DFQATT and CDR2 SNEGSKA (reference sequence). V trimming: 6 bases; J trimming: 4 bases; junction bases outside the gene matches: 11. The CDR3 nucleotides read TGCAGTGCGCATAAACAGGGGCCCAGCACTGAAGCTTTCTTT. It specifies CSAHKQGPSTEAFF.

This chain uses TRBV6-4 with TRBJ2-1; 8 bases align to TRBD1. This CDR3 spans 13 amino acids. CDR1 is MRHNA and CDR2 is SNTAGT in the germline V gene. Trimming cost V 6 bases and J 12 bases; bases outside gene matches: 10. CDR3 in amino acids: CASSRDRGDGQFF. The CDR3 nucleotides read TGTGCCAGCAGCCGCGACAGGGGTGATGGGCAGTTCTTC.

The CDR3 spells CASSLVQRGTGELFF. CDR3 bases: TGTGCCAGCAGCTTGGTGCAGCGGGGAACCGGGGAGCTGTTTTTT. The chain has TRBV5-4 and TRBJ2-2, with TRBD2 matching 7 bases. Germline CDR1 SGHNT, CDR2 YYREEE (reference sequence). With 0 bases clipped from V and 5 bases from J, the junction kept 4 bases outside the gene matches. The CDR3 contains 15 residues. The full variable domain, completed using reference TRBV5-4 and TRBJ2-2, is ETGVTQSPTHLIKTRGQQVTLRCSSQSGHNTVSWYQQALGQGPQFIFQYYREEENGRGNFPPRFSGLQFPNYSSELNVNALELDDSALYLCASSLVQRGTGELFFGEGSRLTVL.

CDR3: CASSQEWMRAAEKLFF. CDR3 bases: TGCGCCAGCAGCCAAGAATGGATGCGGGCCGCGGAAAAACTGTTTTTT. The chain is built from TRBV4-3 and TRBJ1-4, with D uncertain. CDR3 length equals 16 residues. V lost 0 bases and J 8 bases, leaving 16 bases between the germline ends. The germline V gene has CDR1 LGHNA and CDR2 YSLEER.

This chain uses TRBV4-1 with TRBJ1-2, with D possibly being TRBD1 (5 bases). The V gene lost 2 bases and the J gene lost 2 bases, with 15 bases spanning the gap. Germline V CDR1 and CDR2: MGHRA, YSYEKL. The CDR3 length is 16 residues. Written as DNA, the CDR3 is TGCGCCAGCAGCCAACGAGACAGTTTCCGGAACTATGGCTACACCTTC. Protein product: CASSQRDSFRNYGYTF.

To note about this clonotype: A much larger clone is a single base away; this may be a read error. The rearrangement uses TRBV4-1 and TRBJ2-5, with 7 bases that match TRBD1. The ends lost 1 base at V and 1 base at J; junction bases unmatched: 9. CDR3 length equals 17 residues. CDR1 MGHRA and CDR2 YSYEKL come from the germline V gene. CDR3 bases: TGCGCCAGCAGCCAAGTCTTATCGAGGGGGCCCCAAGAGACCCAGTACTTC. It is translated as CASSQVLSRGPQETQYF.

This clonotype came up once. The chain uses TRBV7-2 and TRBJ1-4; D is perhaps TRBD1 (5 bases). Germline-derived CDR1 and CDR2 are SGHTA and FQGNSA. Trimming removed 3 bases from V and 4 bases from J, with 21 bases in between. This CDR3 has 18 amino acids. The CDR3, as DNA: TGTGCCAGCAGCTTTACGGGACGGAAAGGGACGGATAATGAAAAACTGTTTTTT. Translation gives CASSFTGRKGTDNEKLFF.